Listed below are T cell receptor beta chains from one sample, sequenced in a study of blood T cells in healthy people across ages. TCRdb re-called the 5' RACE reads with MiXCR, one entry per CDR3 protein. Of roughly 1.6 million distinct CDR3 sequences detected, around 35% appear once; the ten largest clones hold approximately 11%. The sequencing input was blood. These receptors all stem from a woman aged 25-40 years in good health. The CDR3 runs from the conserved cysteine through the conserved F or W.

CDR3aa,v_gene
CAISEREEQFF,TRBV10-3
CASSEIPGLDYNEQFF,TRBV5-1
CSARTSGGVYTGELFF,TRBV20-1
CASSSGSGRVGDTQYF,TRBV7-3
CSASSGNLREQYF,TRBV20-1
CASSFRTGADTQYF,TRBV6-5
CAGRVRGHEQYF,TRBV2
CSARGRLADTQYF,TRBV20-1
CASRPPGHPFAFF,TRBV5-1
CASSLVQGTGHQPQHF,TRBV7-9
CASSEFIVKSGVTDTQYF,TRBV6-1
CAWSPGLETQYF,TRBV30